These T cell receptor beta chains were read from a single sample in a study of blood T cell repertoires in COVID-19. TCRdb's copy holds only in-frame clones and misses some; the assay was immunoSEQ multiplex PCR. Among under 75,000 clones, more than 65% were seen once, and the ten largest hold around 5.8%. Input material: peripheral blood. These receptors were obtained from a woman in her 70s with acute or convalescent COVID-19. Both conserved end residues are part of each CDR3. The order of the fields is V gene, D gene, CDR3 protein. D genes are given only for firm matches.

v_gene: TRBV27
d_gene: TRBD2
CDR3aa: CASSLLAGGDTQYF

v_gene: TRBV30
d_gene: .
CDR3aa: CAWSVGVGGLRQETQYF

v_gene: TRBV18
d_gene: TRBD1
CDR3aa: CASSPHQQGNEKLFF

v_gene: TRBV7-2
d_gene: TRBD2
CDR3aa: CASSIGTSGGGEQFF

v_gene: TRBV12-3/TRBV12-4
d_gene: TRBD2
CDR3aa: CASRRGGLEQYF

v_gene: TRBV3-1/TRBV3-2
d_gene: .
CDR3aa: CASSPFGSEAFF

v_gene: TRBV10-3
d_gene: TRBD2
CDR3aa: CAISGSAGGAYTDTQYF

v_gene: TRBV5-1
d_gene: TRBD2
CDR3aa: CASSLQLAGGPDTQYF

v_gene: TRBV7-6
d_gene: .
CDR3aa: CASSPWSSGGTHSYEQYF

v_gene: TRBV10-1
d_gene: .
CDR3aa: CASSESFGDTQYF

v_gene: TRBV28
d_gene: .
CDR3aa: CASSVPGLGTGELFF

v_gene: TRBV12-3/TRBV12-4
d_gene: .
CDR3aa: CASSYSTYEQYF

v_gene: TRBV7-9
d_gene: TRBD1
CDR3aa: CASSLSTGQETQYF

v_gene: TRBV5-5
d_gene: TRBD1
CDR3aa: CASSLKTGTENNEQFF

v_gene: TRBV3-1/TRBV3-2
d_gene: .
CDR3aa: CASSSSGGRGNTIYF

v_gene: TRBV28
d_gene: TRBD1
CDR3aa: CASGGQGALGSPLHF

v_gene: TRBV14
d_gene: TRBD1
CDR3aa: CASSQEGTGSGANVLTF

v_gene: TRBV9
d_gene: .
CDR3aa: CASSVDLTGELFF

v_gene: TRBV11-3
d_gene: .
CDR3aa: CASSLDPLGGNSPLHF

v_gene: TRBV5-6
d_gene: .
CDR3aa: CASRYGTSGRQHF

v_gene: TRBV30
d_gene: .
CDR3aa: CAWSQGSNQPQHF

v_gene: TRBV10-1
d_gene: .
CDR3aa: CASAGTRGEKLFF

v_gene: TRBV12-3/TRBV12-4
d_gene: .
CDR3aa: CASSLGGAAEAFF

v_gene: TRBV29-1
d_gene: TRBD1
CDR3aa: CSVERQPGQGGYEQYF

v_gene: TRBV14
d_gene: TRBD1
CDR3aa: CASSQEGRGPYGYTF

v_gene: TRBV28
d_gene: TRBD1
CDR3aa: CASSEQGSANTGELFF

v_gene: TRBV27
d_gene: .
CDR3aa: CASSLGQTYTDTQYF

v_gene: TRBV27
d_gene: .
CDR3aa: CASSRTVLDWNTEAFF

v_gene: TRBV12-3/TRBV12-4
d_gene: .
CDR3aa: CASSSGRDSPLHF

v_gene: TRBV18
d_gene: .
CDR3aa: CASSAGPDPRDEQFF

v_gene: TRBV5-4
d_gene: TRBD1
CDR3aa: CASSLGGQGSITGAFF

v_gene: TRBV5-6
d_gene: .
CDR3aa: CASSLAPSQPQHF

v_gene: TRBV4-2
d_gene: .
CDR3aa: CASSLQSGADTQYF

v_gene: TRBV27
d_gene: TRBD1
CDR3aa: CASSFLQGRYNEQFF

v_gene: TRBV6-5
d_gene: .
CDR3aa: CASSSGQTLAKNIQYF

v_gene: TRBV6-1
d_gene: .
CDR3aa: CASSALGRHLQETQYF

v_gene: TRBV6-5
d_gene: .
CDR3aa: CASAAPNNPPQHF

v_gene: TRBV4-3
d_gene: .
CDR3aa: CASSQKRTSWDTGELFF

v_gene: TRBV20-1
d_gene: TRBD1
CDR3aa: CSASADRGGSPLHF

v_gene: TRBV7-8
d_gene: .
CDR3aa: CASSADHRDQPQHF

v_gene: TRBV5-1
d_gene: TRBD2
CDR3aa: CASSQTSGGNTGELFF

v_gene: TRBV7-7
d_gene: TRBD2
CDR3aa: CASSPREAGGYNEQFF

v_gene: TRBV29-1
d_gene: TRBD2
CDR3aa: CSVEAAARGGSHEQFF

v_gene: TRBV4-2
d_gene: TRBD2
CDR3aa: CASSQGIAGEGTQYF

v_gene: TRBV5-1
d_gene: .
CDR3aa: CASSLNRVLETQYF

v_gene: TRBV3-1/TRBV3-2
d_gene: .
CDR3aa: CASSQDRIQYF